This TCR beta chain was identified during a study of OX40 agonist ivuxolimab in advanced cancers. V shed 4 bases and J shed 12 bases, with 15 bases lying between them. The CDR3 is made up of 12 amino acids. The germline V gene has CDR1 SQVTM and CDR2 ANQGSEA. The method was immunoSEQ multiplex PCR; TCRdb's version includes in-frame clones alone and lacks a portion of them. The data contain 40,000 to 60,000 clones, just under 95% of them seen just once; the ten biggest clones take up around 25%. This clone was recorded only once. Its antigen remains unknown. Regarding the study as a whole: Expansion of clones was among the lowest in partial responders at 0.1-3.0 mg/kg.

Autoimmune disease history or systemic immunosuppression disqualified patients. The starting material was CD4+ or CD8+ T cells sorted from blood, obtained in a trial of the OX40 agonist ivuxolimab. The sequence was collected from an adult with an advanced solid tumor such as melanoma, head and neck, liver or kidney cancer. The V gene is TRBV29-1, the J gene TRBJ1-4; D perhaps matches TRBD1 (5 bases). CDR3 protein: CSVVHTGGELFF. In DNA, the CDR3 is TGCAGCGTTGTACATACGGGAGGGGAACTGTTTTTT.